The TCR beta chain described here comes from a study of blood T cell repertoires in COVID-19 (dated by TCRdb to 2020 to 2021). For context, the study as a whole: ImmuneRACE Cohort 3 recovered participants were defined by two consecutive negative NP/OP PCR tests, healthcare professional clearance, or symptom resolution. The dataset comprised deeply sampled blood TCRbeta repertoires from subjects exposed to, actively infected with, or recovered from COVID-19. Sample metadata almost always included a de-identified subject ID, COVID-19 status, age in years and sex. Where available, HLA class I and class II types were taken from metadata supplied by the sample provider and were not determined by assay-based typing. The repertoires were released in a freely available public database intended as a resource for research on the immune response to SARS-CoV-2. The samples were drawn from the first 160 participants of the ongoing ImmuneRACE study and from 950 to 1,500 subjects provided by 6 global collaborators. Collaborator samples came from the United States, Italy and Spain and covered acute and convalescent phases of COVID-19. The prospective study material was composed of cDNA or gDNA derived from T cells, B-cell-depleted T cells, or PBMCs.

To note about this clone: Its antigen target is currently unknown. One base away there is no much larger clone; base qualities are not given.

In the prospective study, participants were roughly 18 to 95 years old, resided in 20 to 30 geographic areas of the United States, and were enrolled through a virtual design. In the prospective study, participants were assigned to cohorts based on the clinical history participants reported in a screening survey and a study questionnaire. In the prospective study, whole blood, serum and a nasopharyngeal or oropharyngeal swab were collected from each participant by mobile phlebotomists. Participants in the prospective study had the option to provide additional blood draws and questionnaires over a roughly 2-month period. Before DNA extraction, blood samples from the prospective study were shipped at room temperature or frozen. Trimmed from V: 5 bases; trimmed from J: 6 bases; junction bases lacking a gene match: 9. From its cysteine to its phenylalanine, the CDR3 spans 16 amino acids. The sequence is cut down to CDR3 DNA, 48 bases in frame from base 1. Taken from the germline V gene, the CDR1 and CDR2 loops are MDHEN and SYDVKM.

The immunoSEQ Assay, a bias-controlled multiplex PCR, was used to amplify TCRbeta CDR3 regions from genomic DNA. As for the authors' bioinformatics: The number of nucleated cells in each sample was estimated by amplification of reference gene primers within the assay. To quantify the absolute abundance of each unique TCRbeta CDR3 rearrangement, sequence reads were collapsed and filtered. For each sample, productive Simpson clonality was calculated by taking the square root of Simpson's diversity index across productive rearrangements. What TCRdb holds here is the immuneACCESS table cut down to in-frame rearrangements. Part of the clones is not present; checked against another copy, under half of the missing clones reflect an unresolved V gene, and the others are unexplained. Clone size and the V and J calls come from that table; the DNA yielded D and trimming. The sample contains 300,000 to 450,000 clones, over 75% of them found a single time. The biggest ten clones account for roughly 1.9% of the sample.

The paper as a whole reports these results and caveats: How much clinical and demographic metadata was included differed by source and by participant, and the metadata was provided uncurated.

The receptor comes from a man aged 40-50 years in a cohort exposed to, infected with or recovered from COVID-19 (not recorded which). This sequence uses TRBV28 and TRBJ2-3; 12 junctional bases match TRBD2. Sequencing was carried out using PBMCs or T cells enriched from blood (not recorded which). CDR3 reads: CASSPLRTSGTDTQYF. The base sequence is TGTGCCAGCAGTCCCCTTAGGACTAGCGGGACTGATACGCAGTATTTT.